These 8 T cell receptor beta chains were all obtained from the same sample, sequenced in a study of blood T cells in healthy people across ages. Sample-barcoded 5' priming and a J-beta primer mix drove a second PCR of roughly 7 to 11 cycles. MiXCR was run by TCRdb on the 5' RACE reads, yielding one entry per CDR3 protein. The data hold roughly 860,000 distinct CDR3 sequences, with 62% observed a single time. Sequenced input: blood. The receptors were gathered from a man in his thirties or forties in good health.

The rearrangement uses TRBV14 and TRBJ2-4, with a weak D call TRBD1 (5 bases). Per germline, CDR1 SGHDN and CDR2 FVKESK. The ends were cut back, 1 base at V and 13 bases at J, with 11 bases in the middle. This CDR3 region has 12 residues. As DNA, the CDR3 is TGTGCCAGCAGCCAAGGGGGCGTTGAGCAGTACTTC. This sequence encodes CASSQGGVEQYF.

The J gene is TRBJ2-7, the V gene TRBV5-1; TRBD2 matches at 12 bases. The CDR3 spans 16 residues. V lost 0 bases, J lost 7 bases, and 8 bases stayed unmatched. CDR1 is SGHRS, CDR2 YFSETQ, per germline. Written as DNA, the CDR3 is TGCGCCAGCAGCTTGGTCCTAGCGGGGGGGCCCAATGAGCAGTACTTC. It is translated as CASSLVLAGGPNEQYF.

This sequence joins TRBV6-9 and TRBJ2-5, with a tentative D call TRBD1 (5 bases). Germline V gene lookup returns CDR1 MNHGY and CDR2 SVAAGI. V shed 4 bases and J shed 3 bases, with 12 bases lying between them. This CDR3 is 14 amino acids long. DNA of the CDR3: TGTGCCAGCAGTTCGAACAGGCGCGAAGAGACCCAGTACTTC. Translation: CASSSNRREETQYF.

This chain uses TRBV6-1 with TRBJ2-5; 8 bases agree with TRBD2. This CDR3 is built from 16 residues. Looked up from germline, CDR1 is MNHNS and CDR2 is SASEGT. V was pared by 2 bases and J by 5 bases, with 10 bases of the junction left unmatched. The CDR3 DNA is TGTGCCAGCAGTGAAAGTTTAGCGGGAAATCGGGAGACCCAGTACTTC. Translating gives CASSESLAGNRETQYF.

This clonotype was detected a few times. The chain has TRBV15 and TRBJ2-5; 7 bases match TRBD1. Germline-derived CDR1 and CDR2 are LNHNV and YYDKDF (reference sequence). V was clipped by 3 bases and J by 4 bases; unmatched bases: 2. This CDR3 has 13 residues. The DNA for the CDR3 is TGTGCCACCAGCAGTCGACAGGGAGAGACCCAGTACTTC. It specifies CATSSRQGETQYF.

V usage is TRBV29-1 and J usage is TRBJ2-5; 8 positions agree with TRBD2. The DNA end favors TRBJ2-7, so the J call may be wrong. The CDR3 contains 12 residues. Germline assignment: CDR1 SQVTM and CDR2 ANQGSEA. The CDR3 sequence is CSGAGAGYEQYF. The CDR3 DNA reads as TGCAGCGGAGCGGGGGCGGGGTACGAGCAGTACTTC.

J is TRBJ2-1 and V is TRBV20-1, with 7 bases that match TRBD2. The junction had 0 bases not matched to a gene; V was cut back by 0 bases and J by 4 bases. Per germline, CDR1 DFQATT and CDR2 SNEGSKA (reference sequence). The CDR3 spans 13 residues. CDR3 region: CSARELAYNEQFF. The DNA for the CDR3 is TGCAGTGCTAGAGAACTAGCGTACAATGAGCAGTTCTTC.

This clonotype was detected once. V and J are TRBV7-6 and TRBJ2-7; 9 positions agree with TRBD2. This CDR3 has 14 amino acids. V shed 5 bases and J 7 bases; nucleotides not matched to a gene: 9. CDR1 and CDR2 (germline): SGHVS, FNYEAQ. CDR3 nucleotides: TGTGCCAGCAGCCCGCGAGGGCTAGCGGGGGAGCAGTACTTC. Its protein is CASSPRGLAGEQYF.